This is a list of T cell receptor beta chains from one sample in a study of cytomegalovirus exposure and HLA in healthy donors. Sequencing was performed with immunoSEQ multiplex PCR; in TCRdb, only in-frame clones are kept and a portion is missing. The table lists some 130,000 clones, approximately 80% of them singletons. Sequenced input: PBMCs. Every receptor here comes from a male donor in good health and CMV-seropositive. The conserved cysteine and the conserved F or W are not part of the CDR3 here. Fields, in order: clone size, V gene, CDR3 protein. A clone size is listed for some rows: how often the clone was seen (once, few, many), or a class if it is expanded.

NA,TRBV15,ATSRSIGLAGFSYEQY
NA,TRBV5-4,ASSFRQGDTQY
NA,TRBV7-3,ASSLTSVSSYEQY
NA,TRBV5-4,ASSFWATNTEAF
NA,TRBV28,ASRPPGQIYEQY
NA,TRBV28,ASSLDRGSGANVLT
NA,TRBV29-1,SVVSHGRVTYNEQF
NA,TRBV7-2,ASSLEASGPYEQY
NA,TRBV28,ASSLSPGLAENYEQY
NA,TRBV14,ASSHSAGEGYEQY
NA,TRBV18,ASSPPTGNNYGYT
NA,TRBV7-9,ASSLLRGGGDYGYT
NA,TRBV7-2,ASSLDPRLAGGIGELF
NA,TRBV28,ASSSTRESKVEQF
NA,TRBV10-3,AISESKASGNEQF
NA,TRBV10-3,AISAPPGRSSYNEQF
NA,TRBV14,ASSQLAAGEETQY
NA,TRBV6-5,ASSYGSSQETQY
NA,TRBV7-2,ASSSGLAESYEQY
NA,TRBV7-9,ASSLAPDRGLGNTIY
NA,TRBV18,ASSPPPGAGGSEQF
NA,TRBV7-7,ASSRTGQETQY
NA,TRBV6-5,ASSYKEGRRETQY
few,TRBV7-9,ASSPPGLSTDTQY
once,TRBV11-3,ASSLGGRTNTEAF
few,TRBV2,ASTRLGNTEAF
NA,TRBV19,ASSMVGQGAYEQY
NA,TRBV28,ASSQGRRLVDEKLF
once,TRBV6-5,ASSPSVASTDTQY
NA,TRBV5-4,ASSLGTSAYEQY
NA,TRBV28,ASSSPVLTEGNQPQH
NA,TRBV15,ATSRDLDAGTQY
NA,TRBV29-1,SVEDLTDSGNTIY
NA,TRBV9,ASSPGSSGNTIY
NA,TRBV7-3,ASSLYLRGQGSEQF
NA,TRBV28,ASSSSGGLWDSNNQPQH
NA,TRBV7-2,ASSWVQGVDTEAF
NA,TRBV18,ASSPLMGTGGSDTEAF
few,TRBV6-5,ASRRTSGREEQF
NA,TRBV18,ASSPYDTDGYT
once,TRBV5-8,AGIPRGSYEQY
NA,TRBV7-9,ASSLGTGRSEKLF
NA,TRBV20-1,SSEGYT
NA,TRBV4-3,ASSQERSTYNEQF
NA,TRBV21-1,ASSKRLVYDEQF
NA,TRBV7-3,ASSITSGSYNEQF
once,TRBV6-5,ASSLHASGGNEQF
few,TRBV5-1,ASSLAGSSYEQY
NA,TRBV7-9,ASSLAQGANEKLF
NA,TRBV6-4,ASSVAGQDNSPLH
NA,TRBV6-4,ASSRTGNTEAF
NA,TRBV21-1,ASSKEGAKETQY
NA,TRBV9,ASSSTGLMMNTEAF
NA,TRBV27,ATSPLAGNTDTQY
NA,TRBV7-2,ASSPTGTGEETQY